A selection of T cell receptor beta chains follows, all from one sample in a study of CD4 T cells in relation to SARS-CoV-2 and coronaviruses. Libraries were prepared by immunoSEQ multiplex PCR; TCRdb keeps only in-frame clonotypes and omits some of them. The repertoire consists of almost 20,000 clones, with approximately 80% occurring once and the leading ten covering about 11%. Antigen specificity for these receptors is unknown. The sequencing input was CD4+ T cells from PBMCs, cultured in vitro. The receptors derive from a human donor in good health. Both conserved end residues are part of each CDR3. Fields, in order: J gene, clone size, CDR3 length, D gene, V gene, CDR3 protein, CDR3 DNA. The D gene is left open where the match is weak. Clone size is shown for a subset of rows, as once, few, many or a class of expanded clone.

TRBJ2-1	-	14	TRBD1	TRBV7-3	CASSPRDRANEQFF	TGTGCCAGCAGCCCCCGGGACAGGGCCAATGAGCAGTTCTTC
TRBJ1-2	-	14	TRBD1	TRBV11-2	CASSLETGGTGYTF	TGTGCCAGCAGCTTAGAGACAGGGGGCACTGGCTACACCTTC
TRBJ2-1	-	15	TRBD2	TRBV5-8	CASSLGSSGRNEQFF	TGTGCCAGCAGCTTGGGATCTAGCGGGAGGAATGAGCAGTTCTTC
TRBJ2-2	-	15	-	TRBV6-2/TRBV6-3	CASSYSRQGTGELFF	TGTGCCAGCAGTTACTCGCGCCAGGGAACCGGGGAGCTGTTTTTT
TRBJ1-5	-	17	-	TRBV25-1	CASSECHPTRANQPQHF	TGTGCCAGCAGTGAATGTCATCCCACACGGGCTAATCAGCCCCAGCATTTT
TRBJ2-3	-	19	TRBD2	TRBV11-2	CASSLVKREDFRGTDTQYF	TGTGCCAGCAGCTTAGTGAAGCGGGAGGATTTCAGGGGCACAGATACGCAGTATTTT
TRBJ2-7	-	17	TRBD2	TRBV2	CASSRTSGFSLSYEQYF	TGTGCCAGCAGTCGGACTAGCGGGTTCTCCCTCTCCTACGAGCAGTACTTC
TRBJ2-7	-	16	-	TRBV18	CASSPELRGSSYEQYF	TGTGCCAGCTCACCAGAGCTACGGGGTTCGTCCTACGAGCAGTACTTC
TRBJ1-1	-	12	-	TRBV30	CAWSVLQGKAFF	TGTGCCTGGAGTGTTTTGCAGGGAAAAGCTTTCTTT
TRBJ1-4	-	21	-	TRBV23-1	CASSQPEAKNPQSSTNEKLFF	TGCGCCAGCAGTCAACCCGAGGCCAAGAACCCTCAATCCTCAACTAATGAAAAACTGTTTTTT
TRBJ1-1	few	12	-	TRBV6-5	CATRPRNTEAFF	TGTGCCACCAGACCACGAAACACTGAAGCTTTCTTT
TRBJ2-5	-	14	-	TRBV18	CASSPSGRQETQYF	TGTGCCAGCTCACCATCTGGGCGACAAGAGACCCAGTACTTC
TRBJ2-5	once	11	-	TRBV20-1	CKAGNQETQYF	TGCAAAGCGGGCAACCAAGAGACCCAGTACTTC
TRBJ2-2	-	18	-	TRBV19	CASRRRGGLEGVTGELFF	TGTGCCAGTAGGAGACGTGGGGGGCTGGAAGGGGTCACCGGGGAGCTGTTTTTT
TRBJ2-1	-	15	TRBD2	TRBV6-5	CASSLSGGKRDEQFF	TGTGCCAGCAGTCTTAGCGGGGGGAAAAGGGATGAGCAGTTCTTC
TRBJ1-4	once	15	-	TRBV28	CASSEQGAANEKLFF	TGTGCCAGCAGTGAACAGGGTGCGGCTAATGAAAAACTGTTTTTT
TRBJ1-6	-	14	-	TRBV7-9	CASSLGQNNSPLHF	TGTGCCAGCAGCCTGGGGCAAAATAATTCACCCCTCCACTTT
TRBJ2-5	once	15	-	TRBV3-1/TRBV3-2	CASRSKLGRQETQYF	TGTGCCAGCAGGTCGAAACTGGGGAGGCAAGAGACCCAGTACTTC
TRBJ2-7	-	11	-	TRBV20-1	CSARRAYEQYF	TGCAGTGCTAGAAGGGCTTACGAGCAGTACTTC
TRBJ2-7	-	16	-	TRBV24-1	CATRGDGIGCSYEQYF	TGTGCCACCAGGGGAGACGGAATAGGCTGCTCCTACGAGCAGTACTTC
TRBJ1-4	-	14	-	TRBV5-6	CASSSLGPNEKLFF	TGTGCCAGCAGCTCGTTGGGTCCCAATGAAAAACTGTTTTTT
TRBJ1-2	-	13	-	TRBV5-6	CASSPFSNYGYTF	TGTGCCAGCAGCCCGTTCTCTAACTATGGCTACACCTTC
TRBJ2-7	-	12	-	TRBV11-2	CATRGQSYEQYF	TGTGCCACCAGGGGACAATCCTACGAGCAGTACTTC
TRBJ2-7	-	11	-	TRBV11-1	CASSFSREQYF	TGTGCCAGCAGCTTCAGTCGGGAGCAGTACTTC
TRBJ2-5	-	15	TRBD2	TRBV4-1	CASSQALAKRETQYF	TGCGCCAGCAGCCAAGCACTAGCGAAACGAGAGACCCAGTACTTC
TRBJ1-4	-	14	-	TRBV6-5	CASSFQGGGEKLFF	TGTGCCAGCAGTTTCCAGGGCGGGGGTGAAAAACTGTTTTTT
TRBJ2-2	-	15	-	TRBV10-3	CASSPGTFNTGELFF	TGTGCCTCATCCCCGGGGACATTTAATACCGGGGAGCTGTTTTTT
TRBJ2-5	-	17	-	TRBV30	CAWSVYVGGSRRETQYF	TGTGCCTGGAGTGTATATGTTGGGGGATCCCGGCGGGAGACCCAGTACTTC
TRBJ1-5	-	15	-	TRBV2	CASSEAKGVGQPQHF	TGTGCCAGCAGTGAAGCGAAGGGAGTTGGGCAGCCCCAGCATTTT
TRBJ1-2	once	17	-	TRBV11-2	CASSLDLGRAGSSGYTF	TGTGCCAGCAGCTTAGATCTTGGGAGGGCGGGATCCTCTGGCTACACCTTC
TRBJ1-5	-	16	-	TRBV7-2	CASSLEFWGPTGPQHF	TGTGCCAGCAGCTTAGAGTTTTGGGGGCCCACGGGCCCCCAGCATTTT
TRBJ1-1	few	14	TRBD1	TRBV7-2	CASSLTGGTTEAFF	TGTGCCAGCAGCTTGACAGGGGGGACCACTGAAGCTTTCTTT
TRBJ1-6	-	14	TRBD1	TRBV2	CASRAGTVNSPLHF	TGTGCCAGCAGGGCCGGGACAGTTAATTCACCCCTCCACTTT
TRBJ1-1	few	10	-	TRBV30	CACSLAEAFF	TGTGCCTGCAGCTTAGCTGAAGCTTTCTTT
TRBJ2-7	few	16	-	TRBV5-4	CASSVARSTSSYEQYF	TGTGCCAGCAGCGTTGCTAGATCCACCAGCTCCTACGAGCAGTACTTC
TRBJ2-3	-	14	-	TRBV11-1	CASSFDRLADTQYF	TGTGCCAGCAGCTTCGACAGGTTAGCAGATACGCAGTATTTT
TRBJ1-1	-	16	TRBD1	TRBV19	CASSNPYRGRITEAFF	TGTGCCAGTAGTAATCCTTATAGGGGGCGTATCACTGAAGCTTTCTTT
TRBJ2-3	-	15	TRBD1	TRBV12-5	CASGQPRGRMDTQYF	TGTGCTAGTGGGCAACCCAGGGGGCGCATGGATACGCAGTATTTT
TRBJ2-7	few	15	-	TRBV27	CASSTPGPGGYEQYF	TGTGCCAGCAGTACACCGGGCCCCGGGGGCTACGAGCAGTACTTC